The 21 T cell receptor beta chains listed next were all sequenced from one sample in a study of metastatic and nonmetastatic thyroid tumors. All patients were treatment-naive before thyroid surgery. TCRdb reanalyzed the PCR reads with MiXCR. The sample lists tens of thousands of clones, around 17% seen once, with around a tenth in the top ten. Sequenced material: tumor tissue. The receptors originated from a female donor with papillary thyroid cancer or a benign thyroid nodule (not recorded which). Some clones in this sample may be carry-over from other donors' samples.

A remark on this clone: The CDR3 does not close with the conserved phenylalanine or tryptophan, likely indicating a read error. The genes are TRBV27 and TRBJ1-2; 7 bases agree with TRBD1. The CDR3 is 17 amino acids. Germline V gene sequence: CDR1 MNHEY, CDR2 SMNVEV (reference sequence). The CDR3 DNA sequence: TGTGCCAGCCCCCCCAATCGGAGGGGGCGGTCTAACTATTGCTACACCTCC. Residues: CASPPNRRGRSNYCYTS.

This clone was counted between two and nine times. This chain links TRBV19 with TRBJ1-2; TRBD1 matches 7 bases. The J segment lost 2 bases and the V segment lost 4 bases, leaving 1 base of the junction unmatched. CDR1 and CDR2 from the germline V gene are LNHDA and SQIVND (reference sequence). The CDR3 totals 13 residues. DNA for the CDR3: TGTGCCAGTAGTAGGGGACAGAACTATGGCTACACCTTC. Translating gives CASSRGQNYGYTF.

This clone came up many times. For the CDR3, the DNA is TGTGCCAGCTCACCAGAGACAGGGTACAATGAGCAGTTCTTC. Protein: CASSPETGYNEQFF. The chain uses TRBV18 and TRBJ2-1; 7 bases align to TRBD1. V trimming: 2 bases; J trimming: 4 bases; junction bases outside the gene matches: 2. There are 14 residues in the CDR3. Per germline, CDR1 KGHSH and CDR2 LQKENI.

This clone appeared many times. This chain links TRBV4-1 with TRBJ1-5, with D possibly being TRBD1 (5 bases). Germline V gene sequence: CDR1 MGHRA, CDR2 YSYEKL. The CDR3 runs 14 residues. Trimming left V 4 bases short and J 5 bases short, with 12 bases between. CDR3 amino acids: CASSPGRGDQPQHF. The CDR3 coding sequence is TGCGCCAGCAGCCCTGGACGGGGCGATCAGCCCCAGCATTTT.

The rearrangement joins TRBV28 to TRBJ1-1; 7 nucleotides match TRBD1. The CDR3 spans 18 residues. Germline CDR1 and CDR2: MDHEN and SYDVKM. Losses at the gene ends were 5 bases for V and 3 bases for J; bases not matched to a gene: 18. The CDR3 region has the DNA TGTGCCAGCAGTAATTGGATAGGGGGCGATCGTTTGGACACTGAAGCTTTCTTT. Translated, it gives CASSNWIGGDRLDTEAFF.

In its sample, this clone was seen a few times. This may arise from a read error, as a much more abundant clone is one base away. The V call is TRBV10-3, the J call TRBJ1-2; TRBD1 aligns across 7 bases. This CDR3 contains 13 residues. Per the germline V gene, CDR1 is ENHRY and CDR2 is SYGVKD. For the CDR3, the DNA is TGTGCCATCAGGGCGGACAGGAACTATGGCCACACCTTC. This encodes CAIRADRNYGHTF.

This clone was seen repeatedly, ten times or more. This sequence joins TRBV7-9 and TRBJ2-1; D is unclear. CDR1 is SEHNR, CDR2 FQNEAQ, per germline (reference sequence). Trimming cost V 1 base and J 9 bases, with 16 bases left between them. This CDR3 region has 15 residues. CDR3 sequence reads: CASSLESRNRGEQFF. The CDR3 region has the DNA TGTGCCAGCAGCTTAGAGTCTCGTAATCGTGGTGAGCAGTTCTTC. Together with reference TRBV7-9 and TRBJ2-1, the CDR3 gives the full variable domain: DTGVSQNPRHKITKRGQNVTFRCDPISEHNRLYWYRQTLGQGPEFLTYFQNEAQLEKSRLLSDRFSAERPKGSFSTLEIQRTEQGDSAMYLCASSLESRNRGEQFFGPGTRLTVL.

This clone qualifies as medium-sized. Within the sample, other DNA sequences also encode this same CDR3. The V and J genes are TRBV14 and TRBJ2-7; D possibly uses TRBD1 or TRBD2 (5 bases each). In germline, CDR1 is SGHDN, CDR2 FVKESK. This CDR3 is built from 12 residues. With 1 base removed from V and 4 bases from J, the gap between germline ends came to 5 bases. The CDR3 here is CASSQGGYEQYF. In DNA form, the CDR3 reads TGTGCCAGCAGCCAAGGGGGGTACGAGCAGTACTTC.

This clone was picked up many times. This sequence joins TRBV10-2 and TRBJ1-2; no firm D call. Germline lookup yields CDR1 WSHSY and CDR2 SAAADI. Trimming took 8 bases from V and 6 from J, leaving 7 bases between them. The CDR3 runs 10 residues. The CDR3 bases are TGCGCCAGCTTCGGGGATGGCTACACCTTC. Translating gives CASFGDGYTF.

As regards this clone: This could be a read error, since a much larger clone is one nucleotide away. CDR3 region: CASSQVRSNYGYTF. CDR3 bases: TGCGCCAGCAGCCAGGTCAGGTCTAACTATGGCTACACCTTC. This chain uses TRBV4-3 with TRBJ1-2; D gene uncertain. This CDR3 contains 14 residues. Germline assignment: CDR1 LGHNA and CDR2 YSLEER. Trimming took 3 bases from V and 0 from J, leaving 8 bases between them.

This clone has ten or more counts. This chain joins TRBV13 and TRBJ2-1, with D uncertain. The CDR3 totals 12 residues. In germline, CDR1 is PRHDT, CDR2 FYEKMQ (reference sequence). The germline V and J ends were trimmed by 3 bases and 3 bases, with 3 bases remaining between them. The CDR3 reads CASSFGYNEQFF. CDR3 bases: TGTGCCAGCAGCTTTGGCTACAATGAGCAGTTCTTC.

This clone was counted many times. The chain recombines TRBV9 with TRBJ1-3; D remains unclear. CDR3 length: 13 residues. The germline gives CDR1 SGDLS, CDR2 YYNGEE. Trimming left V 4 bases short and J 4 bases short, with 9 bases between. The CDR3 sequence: CASSLGAGNTIYF. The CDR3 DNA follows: TGTGCCAGCAGCCTCGGTGCGGGAAACACCATATATTTT.

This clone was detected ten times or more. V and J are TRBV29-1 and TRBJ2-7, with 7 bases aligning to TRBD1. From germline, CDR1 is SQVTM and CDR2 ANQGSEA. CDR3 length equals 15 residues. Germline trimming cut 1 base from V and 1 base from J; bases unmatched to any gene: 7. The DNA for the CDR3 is TGCAGCGTTGAAGCCTGGACAGGAAGGTCCTACGAGCAGTACTTC. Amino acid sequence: CSVEAWTGRSYEQYF.

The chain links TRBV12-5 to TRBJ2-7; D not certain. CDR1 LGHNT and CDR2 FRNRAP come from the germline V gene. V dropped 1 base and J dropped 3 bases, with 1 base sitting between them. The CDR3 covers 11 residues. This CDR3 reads CASGLGYEQYV. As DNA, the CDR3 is TGTGCTAGTGGTTTGGGCTACGAGCAGTACGTC.

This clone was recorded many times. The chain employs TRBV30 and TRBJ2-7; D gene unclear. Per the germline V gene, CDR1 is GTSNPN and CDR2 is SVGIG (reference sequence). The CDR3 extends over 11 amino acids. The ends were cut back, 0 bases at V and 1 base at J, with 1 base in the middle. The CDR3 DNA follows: TGTGCCTGGAGTGTATCCTACGAGCAGTACTTC. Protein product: CAWSVSYEQYF.

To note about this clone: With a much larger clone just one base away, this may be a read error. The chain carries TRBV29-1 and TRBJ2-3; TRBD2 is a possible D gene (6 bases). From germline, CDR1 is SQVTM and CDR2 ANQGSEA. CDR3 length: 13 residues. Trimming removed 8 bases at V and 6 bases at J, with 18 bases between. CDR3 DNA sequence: TGCAGCCTGGGTAGCTGCCGGGAGGATACGCAGTATTTT. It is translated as CSLGSCREDTQYF.

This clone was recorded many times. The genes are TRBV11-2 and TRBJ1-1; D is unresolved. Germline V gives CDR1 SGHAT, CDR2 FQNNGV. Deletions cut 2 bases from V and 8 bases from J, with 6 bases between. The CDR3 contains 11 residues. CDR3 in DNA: TGTGCCAGCAGCTTATACAGAGAAGCTTTCTTT. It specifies CASSLYREAFF. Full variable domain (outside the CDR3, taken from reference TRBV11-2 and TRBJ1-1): EAGVAQSPRYKIIEKRQSVAFWCNPISGHATLYWYQQILGQGPKLLIQFQNNGVVDDSQLPKDRFSAERLKGVDSTLKIQPAKLEDSAVYLCASSLYREAFFGQGTRLTVV.

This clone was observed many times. Here the CDR3 reads CASSQGLGRGLYF. The CDR3 DNA is TGTGCCAGCAGCCAAGGGTTAGGTCGAGGACTATACTTC. The chain carries TRBV3-1 and TRBJ2-7; possibly TRBD2 for D (6 bases). This CDR3 spans 13 amino acids. The ends were cut back, 1 base at V and 13 bases at J, with 17 bases in the middle. Germline CDR1 and CDR2: LGHDT and YNNKEL (reference sequence).

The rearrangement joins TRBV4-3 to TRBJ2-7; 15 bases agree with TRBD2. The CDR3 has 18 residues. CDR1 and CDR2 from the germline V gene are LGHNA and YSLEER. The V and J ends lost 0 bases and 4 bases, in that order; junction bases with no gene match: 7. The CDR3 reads CASSQDIQGTSGRYEQYF. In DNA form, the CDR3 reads TGCGCCAGCAGCCAAGATATACAGGGGACTAGCGGGAGGTACGAGCAGTACTTC.

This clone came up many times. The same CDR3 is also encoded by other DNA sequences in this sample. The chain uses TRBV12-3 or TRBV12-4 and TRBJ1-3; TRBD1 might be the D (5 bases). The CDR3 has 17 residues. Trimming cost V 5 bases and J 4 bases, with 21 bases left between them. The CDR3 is CASSPKRTRNSGNTIYF. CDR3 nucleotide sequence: TGTGCCAGCAGTCCAAAGCGGACAAGAAACTCGGGAAACACCATATATTTT.

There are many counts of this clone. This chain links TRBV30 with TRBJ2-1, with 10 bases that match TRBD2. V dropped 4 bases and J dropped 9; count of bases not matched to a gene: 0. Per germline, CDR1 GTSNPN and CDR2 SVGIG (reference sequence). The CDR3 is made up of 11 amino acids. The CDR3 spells CAWTSGSEQFF. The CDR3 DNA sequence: TGTGCCTGGACTAGCGGGAGTGAGCAGTTCTTC. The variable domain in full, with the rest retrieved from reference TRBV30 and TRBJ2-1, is SQTIHQWPATLVQPVGSPLSLECTVEGTSNPNLYWYRQAAGRGLQLLFYSVGIGQISSEVPQNLSASRPQDRQFILSSKKLLLSDSGFYLCAWTSGSEQFFGPGTRLTVL.